These T cell receptor beta chains were read from a single sample in a study of CD8 T cells in ankylosing spondylitis. MiXCR was run by TCRdb on the 5' RACE reads, yielding one entry per CDR3 protein. In the table there are approximately 350,000 distinct CDR3 sequences, roughly 20% of which are singletons. Source material: blood, either unsorted or a sorted T cell fraction (not recorded which). The receptors were gathered from a male donor with ankylosing spondylitis or in good health (not recorded which). CDR3s include the opening cysteine and the closing phenylalanine or tryptophan. Fields, in order: V gene, J gene, CDR3 protein.

V: TRBV15; J: TRBJ2-5; CDR3: CATGDRGITKTQYF
V: TRBV7-9; J: TRBJ2-5; CDR3: CASSWTGAYQETQYF
V: TRBV20-1; J: TRBJ2-7; CDR3: CSAEDRDASYEQYF
V: TRBV5-1; J: TRBJ1-6; CDR3: CASSLRGGGNSPLHF
V: TRBV12-3/TRBV12-4; J: TRBJ2-5; CDR3: CASSEGTGGPRETQYF
V: TRBV5-1; J: TRBJ2-3; CDR3: CASSLASGGPTDTQYF
V: TRBV11-2; J: TRBJ2-7; CDR3: CASSSGTSLRSVF
V: TRBV29-1; J: TRBJ1-2; CDR3: CSADQDRGGYTF
V: TRBV4-1; J: TRBJ2-3; CDR3: CASSSDRLAGTDTQYF
V: TRBV13; J: TRBJ2-1; CDR3: CASSPRSGGNNEQFF
V: TRBV3-1; J: TRBJ2-3; CDR3: CASSQGALAGGYTDTQYF
V: TRBV20-1; J: TRBJ2-7; CDR3: CSASHPIDYEQYF
V: TRBV25-1; J: TRBJ1-4; CDR3: CASSDSAMNEKLFF
V: TRBV28; J: TRBJ2-7; CDR3: CASSLFQEGREQYF
V: TRBV29-1; J: TRBJ2-7; CDR3: CSVESYTLAGGTYEQYF
V: TRBV5-1; J: TRBJ2-2; CDR3: CASRPWGAGELFF
V: TRBV20-1; J: TRBJ2-5; CDR3: CSAREVVRGLSETQYF
V: TRBV7-9; J: TRBJ2-7; CDR3: CASSLRRGVSYEQYF
V: TRBV7-6; J: TRBJ2-5; CDR3: CASSPVGAETQYF
V: TRBV24-1; J: TRBJ2-7; CDR3: CATSDSGTGDEQYF
V: TRBV10-2; J: TRBJ2-3; CDR3: CASARWDTDTQYF
V: TRBV10-3; J: TRBJ1-6; CDR3: CAISESGQESSYNSPLHF
V: TRBV2; J: TRBJ2-7; CDR3: CASSHTGTGAYEQYF
V: TRBV3-1; J: TRBJ1-1; CDR3: CASRGLDTEAFF
V: TRBV7-9; J: TRBJ2-5; CDR3: CASRLGPPAHPRKTQYF
V: TRBV24-1; J: TRBJ1-2; CDR3: CATSDLGAYGYTF
V: TRBV20-1; J: TRBJ2-1; CDR3: CSGTTSGIYNEQFF
V: TRBV29-1; J: TRBJ1-5; CDR3: CSVDRNQPQHF
V: TRBV11-2; J: TRBJ2-1; CDR3: CASSLDWVGREQFF
V: TRBV10-3; J: TRBJ2-5; CDR3: CAISAAKEVEETQYF
V: TRBV6-1; J: TRBJ2-1; CDR3: CASSVRGAGYNEQFF
V: TRBV11-2; J: TRBJ2-7; CDR3: CASSLGEGHSYEQYF
V: TRBV7-9; J: TRBJ1-1; CDR3: CASSLIEGAFF
V: TRBV12-3/TRBV12-4; J: TRBJ2-7; CDR3: CASSPNGNSYEQYF
V: TRBV7-9; J: TRBJ2-3; CDR3: CASSLRAAPDTQYF
V: TRBV7-9; J: TRBJ2-1; CDR3: CASSVTPPTYNEQFF
V: TRBV29-1; J: TRBJ2-2; CDR3: CSVFLNTGELFF
V: TRBV11-2; J: TRBJ2-3; CDR3: CASSSLLGDTQYF
V: TRBV13; J: TRBJ2-7; CDR3: CASSVTQGSYEQYF
V: TRBV15; J: TRBJ2-3; CDR3: CATSEGGRGLADTQYF
V: TRBV7-2; J: TRBJ2-7; CDR3: CASSSEMDRGTWEQYF
V: TRBV6-1; J: TRBJ1-4; CDR3: CATNDGGLNEKLFF
V: TRBV6-1; J: TRBJ2-1; CDR3: CASSGGQGLGNEQFF
V: TRBV29-1; J: TRBJ1-1; CDR3: CSGDSGAEAFF
V: TRBV4-2; J: TRBJ2-7; CDR3: CASSQGSGGIYEQYF
V: TRBV20-1; J: TRBJ2-2; CDR3: CSAREVGPNTGELFF